This entry describes one TCR beta chain. The data originate from a study of CD8 T cells in Susac syndrome. An input of about 0.5 to 1 ug of RNA was subjected to reverse transcription using random hexamers. One entry per CDR3 protein results from TCRdb running MiXCR on the immunoSEQ multiplex PCR reads. The sample contains about 280,000 distinct CDR3 sequences, more than 75% of which appear only once. CD8+ and CD4+ T cells from blood underwent TCR beta sequencing, which was carried out in a high-throughput format. Sequencing was performed on CD8+ T cells from PBMCs. This receptor was identified in a human donor with multiple sclerosis.

CDR3 sequence reads: CAWRRQVLGLNTEAFF. For the CDR3, the DNA is TGTGCCTGGAGGCGACAGGTTCTGGGGCTGAACACTGAAGCTTTCTTT. V usage is TRBV30 and J usage is TRBJ1-1; maybe TRBD1 (6 bases). CDR1 is GTSNPN and CDR2 is SVGIG in the germline V gene (reference sequence). The CDR3 consists of 16 residues. V lost 3 bases and J 0 bases, leaving 17 bases between the germline ends.